This TCR beta chain comes out of a study of Tregs in tolerant kidney transplant recipients. Germline lookup yields CDR1 SQVTM and CDR2 ANQGSEA. The CDR3 is 10 amino acids. The table came from immunoSEQ multiplex PCR; TCRdb's copy has only in-frame clones and leaves some out. In all, the sample yields around 33,000 clones. In regard to this clone: The read falls 3 residues short of the CDR3 end, and the missing part is taken from the germline J gene.

The chain joins TRBV29-1 to TRBJ2-2; D perhaps matches TRBD1 (5 bases). The clonotype comes from a human donor who received a combined kidney and bone marrow transplant. The starting material was CD8+ T cells from blood, obtained before the transplant. The CDR3 loop is CSAQDYELFF. The sequenced CDR3 bases are TGCAGCGCACAGGATTATGAG.